Given below is one TCR beta chain in context. Its antigen is unidentified. These data originate in a study of Tregs in tolerant kidney transplant recipients. Whole-study findings and limits: The most relevant donor-specific Treg TCRbeta repertoire apparently came from expansion with activated donor B cells. Few patients were studied, so findings need validation in larger groups. This study did not directly address biological reproducibility.

Germline V gene data show CDR1 as MNHEY and CDR2 as SVGAGI. V lost 3 bases and J lost 4, with 12 bases in between. The CDR3 spans 14 residues. CD4+CD25+CD127- Tregs, CD4+CD25- non-Tregs, CD4 and CD8 cells were sorted. Here immunoSEQ multiplex PCR was the method, and the copy in TCRdb shows in-frame clones only, minus some. This sample has tens of thousands of clones, with more than 70% found just once. The source of this sequence is a human donor in good health. Sequenced sample: CD4+ T cells from blood. The chain has TRBV6-5 and TRBJ1-2, with D tentatively TRBD1 (5 bases). CDR3 in DNA: TGTGCCAGCAGTTATCTTACAGGACTCTATGGCTACACCTTC. Amino acids: CASSYLTGLYGYTF.